A single sample is the source of the 16 T cell receptor beta chains below, sequenced in a study of cytomegalovirus exposure and HLA in healthy donors. The PCR employed 60 Vbeta primers together with 13 Jbeta primers. The method was immunoSEQ multiplex PCR; TCRdb's version includes in-frame clones alone and lacks a portion of them. The sample includes some 66,000 clones, roughly 75% seen only once; the top ten take approximately 7.6%. Sequencing used PBMCs. All receptors come from a man in his sixties in good health and CMV-seropositive.

The rearrangement joins TRBV9 to TRBJ2-3; 8 nucleotides align to TRBD2. Germline assignment: CDR1 SGDLS and CDR2 YYNGEE. V was pared by 4 bases and J by 0 bases, with 10 bases of the junction left unmatched. This CDR3 comprises 17 residues. The DNA for the CDR3 is TGTGCCAGCAGCAATAGCGGGACGCACAGAAGCACAGATACGCAGTATTTT. It is translated as CASSNSGTHRSTDTQYF.

This sequence joins TRBV6-7 and TRBJ2-2, with 10 bases aligning to TRBD2. TRBV6-7 is treated as an ORF (open reading frame) with a function not yet certain. V lost 5 bases to trimming and J lost 3 bases; unmatched junction nucleotides: 9. The CDR3 covers 17 residues. CDR3 protein: CASSPQFSGRYTGELFF. The DNA of the CDR3 is TGTGCCAGCAGTCCCCAGTTTAGCGGGAGGTACACCGGGGAGCTGTTTTTT.

This clone was detected only a few times. This chain connects TRBV28 to TRBJ1-2; 7 bases agree with TRBD1. After removal of 4 bases from V and 6 bases from J, the junction contained 8 bases not matched to a gene. Germline V lookup: CDR1 MDHEN, CDR2 SYDVKM. The CDR3 has 14 amino acids. CDR3 protein: CASSWRNRGDGYTF. CDR3 DNA: TGTGCCAGCAGTTGGAGGAACAGGGGTGATGGCTACACCTTC.

This clone came up a few times. CDR3 nucleotides: TGTGCCAGCAGCTGGGGAGAGGGACTAAGCACAGATACGCAGTATTTT. It translates to CASSWGEGLSTDTQYF. The rearrangement joins TRBV5-7 to TRBJ2-3, with TRBD2 matching over 7 bases. TRBV5-7 is an ORF for which the function is uncertain. Trimming cost V 3 bases and J 0 bases; bases outside gene matches: 7. The CDR3 has 16 amino acids.

In the case of this clone: At one end the junction does not follow the germline gene, possibly because of a read error. The rearrangement links TRBV7-7 to TRBJ2-2, with 9 bases fitting TRBD2. Germline CDR1 SSHAT, CDR2 FNYEAQ (reference sequence). The CDR3 consists of 14 residues. The CDR3 bases are TGTGCTAGCAGCCCCAGCGGGAGGCTGGGGGAGCTGTTTTTT. Residues: CASSPSGRLGELFF.

The gene calls are TRBV19 and TRBJ2-1; D is unclear. V was clipped by 5 bases and J by 6 bases, with 14 bases between them. The CDR3 is made up of 14 amino acids. Germline assignment: CDR1 LNHDA and CDR2 SQIVND (reference sequence). The CDR3 DNA is TGTGCCAGTAGTTCCCTGATCCCGGGCAATGAGCAGTTCTTC. It encodes CASSSLIPGNEQFF.

This clone was detected once. The chain joins TRBV10-3 to TRBJ2-7; a weak D match, TRBD2 (6 bases). Trimming stripped 10 bases from V and 6 bases from J, with 10 bases between. CDR1 and CDR2 from the germline V gene are ENHRY and SYGVKD. The CDR3 runs to 10 residues. In DNA form, the CDR3 reads TGTGCCACTCGGGACTCCGAGCAGTACTTC. It translates to CATRDSEQYF.

The genes are TRBV29-1 and TRBJ2-3, with 10 nucleotides matching TRBD2. The ends lost 4 bases at V and 3 bases at J; junction bases unmatched: 4. Per the germline V gene, CDR1 is SQVTM and CDR2 is ANQGSEA. This CDR3 is 14 amino acids long. Written as DNA, the CDR3 is TGCAGCGTTGCACCGGGACTAGCGACAGATACGCAGTATTTT. Its translation: CSVAPGLATDTQYF.

The chain carries TRBV7-9 and TRBJ2-3, with 8 bases identical to TRBD1. Germline CDR1 is SEHNR and CDR2 is FQNEAQ (reference sequence). The CDR3 loop spans 17 amino acids. Trimming cost V 2 bases and J 6 bases; bases outside gene matches: 13. The CDR3 is CASSLPRGQGRTDTQYF. The CDR3 DNA is TGTGCCAGCAGCTTACCCAGAGGACAGGGAAGAACGGATACGCAGTATTTT.

V usage is TRBV6-5 and J usage is TRBJ1-1, with D unclear. The CDR3 is 13 residues long. Germline V lookup: CDR1 MNHEY, CDR2 SVGAGI. Trimming removed 4 bases at V and 3 bases at J, with 9 bases between. The CDR3 region is CASSSDSDTEAFF. CDR3 DNA sequence: TGTGCCAGCAGTTCGGACTCAGACACTGAAGCTTTCTTT.

V is TRBV7-8 and J is TRBJ2-7; possibly TRBD1 for D (6 bases). The CDR3 is 12 residues long. The V and J ends lost 1 base and 11 bases respectively, with 12 bases between them. Germline CDR1 and CDR2: SGHVS and FQNEAQ. DNA of the CDR3: TGTGCCAGCAGCTTAGACCCCCGACAGGAGTACTTC. Translating it yields CASSLDPRQEYF.

This clone turned up a few times. The chain carries TRBV10-1 and TRBJ2-3, with D possibly being TRBD1 (6 bases). V lost 5 bases and J 1 base, leaving 10 bases between the germline ends. The CDR3 covers 14 residues. CDR1 is WNHNN, CDR2 SYGVQD, per germline (reference sequence). CDR3 DNA: TGCGCCAGCAGTCGGACAGCCCGCACAGATACGCAGTATTTT. Translated, it gives CASSRTARTDTQYF.

The chain carries TRBV19 and TRBJ2-7; 10 nucleotides agree with TRBD1. V was clipped by 4 bases and J by 3 bases; unmatched bases: 9. This CDR3 comprises 16 residues. CDR1 and CDR2 from the germline V gene are LNHDA and SQIVND (reference sequence). DNA of the CDR3: TGTGCCAGTAGTAACCCCCCGGGACAGGGGTTCTACGAGCAGTACTTC. This encodes CASSNPPGQGFYEQYF.

The genes are TRBV11-2 and TRBJ2-7, with TRBD2 matching over 9 bases. The germline V gene has CDR1 SGHAT and CDR2 FQNNGV. Trimming removed 6 bases from V and 4 bases from J; junction bases left unmatched: 7. This CDR3 is built from 14 residues. The CDR3 nucleotides read TGTGCCAGCAGGATCCCGGGACTAGCTTACGAGCAGTACTTC. It encodes CASRIPGLAYEQYF.

The rearrangement uses TRBV6-5 and TRBJ2-3; no clear D gene. Trimming cost V 0 bases and J 1 base, with 8 bases left between them. The V gene's germline CDR1 is MNHEY and CDR2 SVGAGI. This CDR3 comprises 15 residues. The CDR3 protein is CASSYSFSRTDTQYF. DNA of the CDR3: TGTGCCAGCAGTTACTCGTTTTCTCGCACAGATACGCAGTATTTT.

This chain joins TRBV7-9 and TRBJ1-4; the D is unclear. The length of the CDR3 is 14 residues. The V end lost 1 base, the J end lost 7 bases, and 10 bases lay between the germline ends. Germline CDR1 and CDR2: SEHNR and FQNEAQ (reference sequence). DNA of the CDR3: TGTGCCAGCAGCTTAGGGCAGCGTGCTGAAAAACTGTTTTTT. Translated, it gives CASSLGQRAEKLFF.